This is a list of T cell receptor beta chains from one sample in a study of molecular identifiers for immune sequencing clone quantification. TCRdb redid the calling of the PCR reads with MiXCR, one entry per CDR3 protein. The repertoire holds 550,000 to 750,000 distinct CDR3 sequences, with 15% to 20% as singletons. Sequencing input: naive CD8+ T cells from blood, with Jurkat cell RNA spiked in. Receptor source: a human donor in good health. Some libraries in this study had Jurkat cell RNA spiked in. The CDR3 runs from the conserved cysteine through the conserved F or W. D genes are given only for firm matches. Only part of the rows carry a size: once, few, many, or a class if the clone is expanded.

V gene: TRBV12-3/TRBV12-4; J gene: TRBJ1-2; D gene: TRBD1; clone size: many; CDR3 protein: CASSPYGQGAIGYTF; CDR3 DNA: TGTGCCAGCAGTCCTTACGGACAGGGGGCAATTGGCTACACCTTC
V gene: TRBV18; J gene: TRBJ2-3; D gene: -; clone size: -; CDR3 protein: CVGSPPADTQYF; CDR3 DNA: TGTGTCGGCTCACCACCGGCAGATACGCAGTATTTT
V gene: TRBV25-1; J gene: TRBJ1-1; D gene: TRBD1; clone size: many; CDR3 protein: CASSEYNTGGSTEAFF; CDR3 DNA: TGTGCCAGCAGTGAATATAATACAGGGGGCTCGACTGAAGCTTTCTTT
V gene: TRBV20-1; J gene: TRBJ2-2; D gene: -; clone size: many; CDR3 protein: CSARSGGAGTGELFF; CDR3 DNA: TGCAGTGCTAGATCTGGGGGGGCTGGCACCGGGGAGCTGTTTTTT
V gene: TRBV7-6; J gene: TRBJ2-1; D gene: TRBD1; clone size: many; CDR3 protein: CASSLRQGPSNEQFF; CDR3 DNA: TGTGCCAGCAGCCTCCGACAGGGGCCCTCCAATGAGCAGTTCTTC
V gene: TRBV30; J gene: TRBJ2-3; D gene: -; clone size: many; CDR3 protein: CAWSETANTQYF; CDR3 DNA: TGTGCCTGGAGTGAGACAGCAAATACGCAGTATTTT
V gene: TRBV29-1; J gene: TRBJ2-1; D gene: -; clone size: many; CDR3 protein: CSVEAGITYNEQFF; CDR3 DNA: TGCAGCGTTGAGGCAGGGATCACCTACAATGAGCAGTTCTTC
V gene: TRBV6-5; J gene: TRBJ1-1; D gene: TRBD1; clone size: many; CDR3 protein: CASTQGENTEAFF; CDR3 DNA: TGTGCCAGCACCCAGGGGGAGAACACTGAAGCTTTCTTT
V gene: TRBV12-3/TRBV12-4; J gene: TRBJ1-1; D gene: -; clone size: few; CDR3 protein: CASTLAAANTEAFF; CDR3 DNA: TGTGCCAGCACCCTCGCGGCAGCAAACACTGAAGCTTTCTTT
V gene: TRBV6-2/TRBV6-3; J gene: TRBJ2-3; D gene: -; clone size: few; CDR3 protein: CAGRTKSTDTQYF; CDR3 DNA: TGTGCCGGCAGGACGAAGAGCACAGATACGCAGTATTTT
V gene: TRBV7-3; J gene: TRBJ2-7; D gene: -; clone size: many; CDR3 protein: CASSVDQTGYEQYF; CDR3 DNA: TGTGCCAGCAGCGTCGATCAAACTGGATACGAGCAGTACTTC
V gene: TRBV7-2; J gene: TRBJ2-7; D gene: -; clone size: -; CDR3 protein: CASSWGHSGSYEQYF; CDR3 DNA: TGTGCCAGCAGCTGGGGCCACTCAGGCTCCTACGAGCAGTACTTC
V gene: TRBV19; J gene: TRBJ1-5; D gene: -; clone size: many; CDR3 protein: CASSIKHQSNQPQHF; CDR3 DNA: TGTGCCAGTAGTATAAAACATCAGAGCAATCAGCCCCAGCATTTT
V gene: TRBV7-2; J gene: TRBJ2-1; D gene: -; clone size: -; CDR3 protein: CASTGGGGAEYNEQFF; CDR3 DNA: TGTGCCAGCACTGGGGGGGGGGGGGCCGAGTACAATGAGCAGTTCTTC
V gene: TRBV11-2; J gene: TRBJ2-2; D gene: TRBD2; clone size: once; CDR3 protein: CACSMGLAVRELFF; CDR3 DNA: TGTGCCTGCAGCATGGGACTAGCAGTCAGGGAGCTGTTTTTT
V gene: TRBV7-2; J gene: TRBJ2-7; D gene: TRBD1; clone size: few; CDR3 protein: CASSDGTGGHYEQYF; CDR3 DNA: TGTGCCAGCAGCGATGGGACAGGGGGCCACTACGAGCAGTACTTC
V gene: TRBV3-1; J gene: TRBJ1-5; D gene: -; clone size: few; CDR3 protein: CASSPSGRADQPQHF; CDR3 DNA: TGTGCCAGCAGCCCCTCCGGCAGGGCGGATCAGCCCCAGCATTTT
V gene: TRBV27; J gene: TRBJ1-1; D gene: -; clone size: few; CDR3 protein: CASRLLSQQVKAFF; CDR3 DNA: TGTGCCAGCAGACTCCTTTCCCAACAGGTGAAAGCTTTCTTT
V gene: TRBV2; J gene: TRBJ2-3; D gene: -; clone size: many; CDR3 protein: CASSEGGRGSDTQYF; CDR3 DNA: TGTGCCAGCAGTGAAGGTGGCAGGGGTTCGGATACGCAGTATTTT
V gene: TRBV6-2/TRBV6-3; J gene: TRBJ2-7; D gene: -; clone size: -; CDR3 protein: CASSYSADYGQYF; CDR3 DNA: TGTGCCAGCAGTTACTCGGCAGACTACGGGCAGTACTTC
V gene: TRBV19; J gene: TRBJ2-1; D gene: -; clone size: few; CDR3 protein: CAGSIVTGGDEQFF; CDR3 DNA: TGTGCCGGTAGTATAGTAACAGGGGGGGATGAGCAGTTCTTC
V gene: TRBV20-1; J gene: TRBJ2-1; D gene: -; clone size: few; CDR3 protein: CSAEGGPPYNEQFF; CDR3 DNA: TGCAGTGCTGAGGGGGGGCCGCCCTACAATGAGCAGTTCTTC
V gene: TRBV24-1; J gene: TRBJ2-3; D gene: -; clone size: many; CDR3 protein: CATSDRTDTQYF; CDR3 DNA: TGTGCCACCAGTGATCGCACAGATACGCAGTATTTT
V gene: TRBV15; J gene: TRBJ2-7; D gene: -; clone size: -; CDR3 protein: CATSRAVGLDEQYF; CDR3 DNA: TGTGCCACCAGCAGAGCCGTGGGTCTCGACGAGCAGTACTTC
V gene: TRBV29-1; J gene: TRBJ2-7; D gene: -; clone size: -; CDR3 protein: CSVEYEVPYEQYF; CDR3 DNA: TGCAGCGTTGAATATGAGGTTCCCTACGAGCAGTACTTC
V gene: TRBV12-3/TRBV12-4; J gene: TRBJ2-3; D gene: TRBD2; clone size: many; CDR3 protein: CASSGGTSGGGDTQYF; CDR3 DNA: TGTGCCAGCAGTGGGGGTACTAGCGGGGGGGGTGATACGCAGTATTTT
V gene: TRBV12-3/TRBV12-4; J gene: TRBJ2-5; D gene: TRBD2; clone size: many; CDR3 protein: CASSSTSGGPGETQYF; CDR3 DNA: TGTGCCAGCAGTTCGACTAGCGGGGGGCCAGGGGAGACCCAGTACTTC
V gene: TRBV27; J gene: TRBJ2-7; D gene: -; clone size: few; CDR3 protein: CASSWKELAYEQYF; CDR3 DNA: TGTGCCAGCAGTTGGAAAGAGCTAGCCTACGAGCAGTACTTC
V gene: TRBV14; J gene: TRBJ2-2; D gene: -; clone size: -; CDR3 protein: CASTQMENGAGELFF; CDR3 DNA: TGTGCCAGCACCCAAATGGAGAACGGGGCCGGGGAGCTGTTTTTT
V gene: TRBV5-6; J gene: TRBJ1-2; D gene: -; clone size: many; CDR3 protein: CASSLYGREINYGYTF; CDR3 DNA: TGTGCCAGCAGCTTGTATGGCAGGGAGATAAACTATGGCTACACCTTC
V gene: TRBV6-6; J gene: TRBJ2-7; D gene: -; clone size: few; CDR3 protein: CASSYSDYTYNLSYEQYF; CDR3 DNA: TGTGCCAGCAGTTACTCGGACTACACTTACAACCTCTCCTACGAGCAGTACTTC
V gene: TRBV6-2/TRBV6-3; J gene: TRBJ1-1; D gene: TRBD1; clone size: many; CDR3 protein: CASSLTGAEAFF; CDR3 DNA: TGTGCCAGCAGCCTGACAGGGGCTGAAGCTTTCTTT
V gene: TRBV20-1; J gene: TRBJ2-3; D gene: -; clone size: many; CDR3 protein: CSASWQGSTDTQYF; CDR3 DNA: TGCAGTGCTAGTTGGCAGGGTAGCACAGATACGCAGTATTTT
V gene: TRBV20-1; J gene: TRBJ2-5; D gene: -; clone size: -; CDR3 protein: CSVPDLVKGETQYF; CDR3 DNA: TGCAGTGTTCCCGACCTAGTAAAGGGAGAGACCCAGTACTTC
V gene: TRBV7-9; J gene: TRBJ2-3; D gene: -; clone size: many; CDR3 protein: CASSLIPDTQYF; CDR3 DNA: TGTGCCAGCAGCCTAATACCAGATACGCAGTATTTT
V gene: TRBV7-9; J gene: TRBJ2-7; D gene: -; clone size: many; CDR3 protein: CASSSRDNLEQYF; CDR3 DNA: TGTGCCAGCAGCTCCCGGGACAACCTTGAGCAGTACTTC
V gene: TRBV6-2/TRBV6-3; J gene: TRBJ2-1; D gene: TRBD2; clone size: -; CDR3 protein: CASSYTSGGASDEQFF; CDR3 DNA: TGTGCCAGCAGTTATACTAGCGGGGGGGCGTCGGATGAGCAGTTCTTC
V gene: TRBV5-3; J gene: TRBJ2-5; D gene: -; clone size: -; CDR3 protein: CASSFGGAGETQYF; CDR3 DNA: TGTGCCAGCAGCTTTGGGGGGGCGGGAGAGACCCAGTACTTC
V gene: TRBV7-9; J gene: TRBJ1-1; D gene: -; clone size: many; CDR3 protein: CASSPIRGGTRTEAFF; CDR3 DNA: TGTGCCAGCAGCCCCATTAGGGGGGGTACGCGCACTGAAGCTTTCTTT
V gene: TRBV19; J gene: TRBJ1-4; D gene: -; clone size: few; CDR3 protein: CASTPRDYFTRATNEKLFF; CDR3 DNA: TGTGCCAGTACCCCCCGGGACTATTTCACCCGCGCAACTAATGAAAAACTGTTTTTT
V gene: TRBV25-1; J gene: TRBJ2-5; D gene: -; clone size: many; CDR3 protein: CASSVGVETQYF; CDR3 DNA: TGTGCCAGCAGTGTTGGGGTAGAGACCCAGTACTTC
V gene: TRBV25-1; J gene: TRBJ2-3; D gene: -; clone size: -; CDR3 protein: CATRDDSTDTQYF; CDR3 DNA: TGTGCCACCAGGGACGACAGCACAGATACGCAGTATTTT
V gene: TRBV20-1; J gene: TRBJ1-1; D gene: -; clone size: many; CDR3 protein: CSARDEASFEAFF; CDR3 DNA: TGCAGTGCTAGAGATGAGGCCAGCTTTGAAGCTTTCTTT
V gene: TRBV27; J gene: TRBJ2-7; D gene: TRBD1; clone size: many; CDR3 protein: CASREGQGPAYEQYF; CDR3 DNA: TGTGCCAGCAGGGAGGGACAGGGGCCCGCCTACGAGCAGTACTTC
V gene: TRBV6-5; J gene: TRBJ1-3; D gene: TRBD1; clone size: -; CDR3 protein: CASSSLQGPWGTIYF; CDR3 DNA: TGTGCCAGCAGTTCCTTACAGGGGCCTTGGGGCACCATATATTTT
V gene: TRBV5-4; J gene: TRBJ1-1; D gene: -; clone size: many; CDR3 protein: CASSWKLQGDWVF; CDR3 DNA: TGTGCCAGCAGCTGGAAGCTACAGGGTGATTGGGTCTTT